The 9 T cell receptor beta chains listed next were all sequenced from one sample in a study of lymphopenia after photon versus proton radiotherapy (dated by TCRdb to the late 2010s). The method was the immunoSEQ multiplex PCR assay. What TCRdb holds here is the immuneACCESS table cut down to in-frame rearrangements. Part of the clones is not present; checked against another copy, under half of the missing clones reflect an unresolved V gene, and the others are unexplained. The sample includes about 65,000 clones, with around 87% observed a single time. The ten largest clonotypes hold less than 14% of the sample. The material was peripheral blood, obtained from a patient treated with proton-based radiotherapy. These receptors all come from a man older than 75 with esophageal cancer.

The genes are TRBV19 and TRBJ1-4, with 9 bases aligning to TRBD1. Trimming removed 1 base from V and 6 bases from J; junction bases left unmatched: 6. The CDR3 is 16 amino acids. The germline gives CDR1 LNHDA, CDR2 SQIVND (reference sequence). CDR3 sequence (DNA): TGTGCCAGTAGTATAGTCCCGGGACAGGGTGATGAAAAACTGTTTTTT. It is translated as CASSIVPGQGDEKLFF.

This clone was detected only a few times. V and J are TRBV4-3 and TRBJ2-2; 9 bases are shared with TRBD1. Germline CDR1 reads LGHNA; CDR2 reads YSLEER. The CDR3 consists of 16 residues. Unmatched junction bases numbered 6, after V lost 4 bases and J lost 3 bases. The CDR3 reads CASSRGQGRDTGELFF. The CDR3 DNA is TGCGCCAGCAGCCGCGGACAGGGGCGAGACACCGGGGAGCTGTTTTTT.

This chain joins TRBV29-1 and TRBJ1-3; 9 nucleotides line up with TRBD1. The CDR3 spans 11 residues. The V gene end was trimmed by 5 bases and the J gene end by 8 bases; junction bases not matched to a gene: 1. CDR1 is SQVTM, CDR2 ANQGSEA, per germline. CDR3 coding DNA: TGCAGCGTTCGGGACAGGGACACCATATATTTT. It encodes CSVRDRDTIYF. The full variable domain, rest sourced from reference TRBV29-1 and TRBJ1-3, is SAVISQKPSRDICQRGTSLTIQCQVDSQVTMMFWYRQQPGQSLTLIATANQGSEATYESGFVIDKFPISRPNLTFSTLTVSNMSPEDSSIYLCSVRDRDTIYFGEGSWLTVV.

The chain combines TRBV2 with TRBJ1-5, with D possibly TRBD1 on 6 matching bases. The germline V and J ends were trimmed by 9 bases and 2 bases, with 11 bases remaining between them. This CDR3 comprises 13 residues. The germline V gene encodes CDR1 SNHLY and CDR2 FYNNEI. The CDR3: CASKGDGNQPQHF. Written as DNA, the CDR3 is TGTGCCAGTAAGGGGGACGGCAATCAGCCCCAGCATTTT.

CDR3 loop: CASSPGRQWAYNEQFF. The CDR3 region has the DNA TGTGCCAGCAGCCCGGGGCGACAGTGGGCCTACAATGAGCAGTTCTTC. The gene calls are TRBV5-4 and TRBJ2-1; perhaps D is TRBD1 or TRBD2 (5 bases each). CDR1 is SGHNT, CDR2 YYREEE, per germline (reference sequence). This CDR3 contains 16 residues. The V end lost 4 bases, the J end lost 2 bases, and 16 bases lay between the germline ends.

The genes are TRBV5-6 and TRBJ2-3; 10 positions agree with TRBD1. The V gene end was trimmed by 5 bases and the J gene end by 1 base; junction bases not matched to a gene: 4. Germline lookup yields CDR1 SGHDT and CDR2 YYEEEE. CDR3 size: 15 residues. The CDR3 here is CASRRTGGGTDTQYF. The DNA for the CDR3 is TGTGCCAGCAGGCGGACAGGGGGTGGCACAGATACGCAGTATTTT.

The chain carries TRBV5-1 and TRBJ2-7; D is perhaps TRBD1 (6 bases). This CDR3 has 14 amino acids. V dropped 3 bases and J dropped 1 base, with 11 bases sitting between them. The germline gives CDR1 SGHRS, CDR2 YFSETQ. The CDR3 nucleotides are TGCGCCAGCAGCTCACAGGGTTTTTCCTACGAGCAGTACTTC. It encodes CASSSQGFSYEQYF. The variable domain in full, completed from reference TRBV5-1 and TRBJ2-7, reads KAGVTQTPRYLIKTRGQQVTLSCSPISGHRSVSWYQQTPGQGLQFLFEYFSETQRNKGNFPGRFSGRQFSNSRSEMNVSTLELGDSALYLCASSSQGFSYEQYFGPGTRLTVT.

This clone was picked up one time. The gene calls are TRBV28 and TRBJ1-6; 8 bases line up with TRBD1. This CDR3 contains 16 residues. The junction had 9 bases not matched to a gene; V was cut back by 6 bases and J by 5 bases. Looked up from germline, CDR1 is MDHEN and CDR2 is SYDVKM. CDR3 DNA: TGTGCCAGCAGCAGACGGTGGGACAGGAATAATTCACCCCTCCACTTT. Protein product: CASSRRWDRNNSPLHF. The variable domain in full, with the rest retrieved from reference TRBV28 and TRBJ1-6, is DVKVTQSSRYLVKRTGEKVFLECVQDMDHENMFWYRQDPGLGLRLIYFSYDVKMKEKGDIPEGYSVSREKKERFSLILESASTNQTSMYLCASSRRWDRNNSPLHFGNGTRLTVT.

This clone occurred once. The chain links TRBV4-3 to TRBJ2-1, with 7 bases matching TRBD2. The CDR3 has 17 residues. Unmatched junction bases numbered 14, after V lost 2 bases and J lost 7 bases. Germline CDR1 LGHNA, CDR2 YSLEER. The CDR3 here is CASSQRVGGFTLNEQFF. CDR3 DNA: TGCGCCAGCAGCCAAAGAGTCGGGGGGTTCACCCTTAATGAGCAGTTCTTC.